This is a list of T cell receptor beta chains from one sample in a study of blood T cell repertoires in COVID-19. Sequencing was performed with immunoSEQ multiplex PCR; in TCRdb, only in-frame clones are kept and a portion is missing. Of about 250,000 clones in the sample, roughly 91% were seen once. The sequenced sample consisted of peripheral blood. The receptors originated from a woman aged 40 to 50 who had recovered from COVID-19. CDR3s leave out the opening cysteine and the closing phenylalanine or tryptophan. Fields, in order: CDR3 length, V gene, J gene, CDR3 protein.

11	TRBV6-5	TRBJ2-5	ASSPGNQETQY
13	TRBV19	TRBJ1-1	ASSIDRDRAAEAF
11	TRBV27	TRBJ2-2	ASTSGATGELF
12	TRBV19	TRBJ1-5	ASSSQNSNQPQH
12	TRBV6-1	TRBJ1-4	ASSEPLAVGKLF
10	TRBV19	TRBJ2-3	ASSGREGTQY
14	TRBV7-9	TRBJ2-1	ASSLERGLGSAEQF
13	TRBV11-3	TRBJ1-6	ASSGETGGNSPLH
11	TRBV20-1	TRBJ1-4	SASVGRGEKLF
11	TRBV19	TRBJ1-6	ASRKQGTSPLH
11	TRBV12-5	TRBJ2-7	ASGSGGTYEQY
14	TRBV4-3	TRBJ1-3	ASSQVGGSAGNTIY
14	TRBV19	TRBJ2-7	ATRDRGRTSPDEQY
14	TRBV19	TRBJ2-2	ASSGPGTGDTGELF
11	TRBV5-6	TRBJ2-1	ASSTGLTNEQF
13	TRBV30	TRBJ1-5	AWSPGQIPNQPQH
12	TRBV7-2	TRBJ1-1	ASSLDRMDTEAF
13	TRBV4-2	TRBJ1-1	ASSRSTEMNTEAF
11	TRBV6-5	TRBJ1-2	ASRPGILDGYT
11	TRBV10-3	TRBJ2-1	AIPGQSPNEQF
11	TRBV12-3/TRBV12-4	TRBJ2-5	ASTTSSEETQY
11	TRBV24-1	TRBJ1-1	ATSGPGNTEAF
14	TRBV11-3	TRBJ2-6	ASSLNSHSGANVLT
11	TRBV12-3/TRBV12-4	TRBJ1-2	ASSPGRNYGYT
20	TRBV7-2	TRBJ1-5	ASSLAPVLTGTGTYSNQPQH
14	TRBV5-1	TRBJ2-5	ASSQEGVGGGETQY
12	TRBV3-1/TRBV3-2	TRBJ1-4	ASSQWDRVRKLF
10	TRBV5-1	TRBJ2-3	ASSLGTHTQY
12	TRBV5-1	TRBJ1-5	ASRRHYSNQPQH
10	TRBV9	TRBJ1-2	ASSATAGGYT
11	TRBV25-1	TRBJ1-1	ASSARPGAEAF
15	TRBV24-1	TRBJ2-1	ATSDPLENTGGGPPF
11	TRBV12-3/TRBV12-4	TRBJ1-1	ASSPGSPTEAF
12	TRBV7-9	TRBJ1-4	ASSLGTGDEKLF
14	TRBV7-9	TRBJ1-5	ASSLRAGHLNQPQH
9	TRBV6-5	TRBJ1-1	ASSNGGVAF
14	TRBV7-2	TRBJ2-4	ASSPPGGVAKNIQY
17	TRBV28	TRBJ2-1	ASSLSQGPAGGGRDEQF
14	TRBV24-1	TRBJ2-1	ATSDPTGPPYNEQF
12	TRBV27	TRBJ1-1	ASSYPGQFAEAF
13	TRBV30	TRBJ2-3	AWSPLAGGGDTQY
13	TRBV19	TRBJ1-2	ASSPTIRGLGGYT
11	TRBV7-9	TRBJ1-2	ASSFGQNYGYT
12	TRBV2	TRBJ2-1	ASTGTSGNNEQF
11	TRBV27	TRBJ1-2	ASSGQTVGGYT
15	TRBV7-6	TRBJ2-1	ASSLARRAHGYNEQF
11	TRBV5-6	TRBJ1-1	ASSRDRRAEAF
13	TRBV19	TRBJ1-5	ASSPQGLGNQPQH
12	TRBV6-6	TRBJ2-3	ARKDRGHTDTQY
13	TRBV11-1	TRBJ2-3	ASRMRRGTTDTQY
12	TRBV7-2	TRBJ2-7	ASSPQGGWYEQY
12	TRBV30	TRBJ1-5	AWSVGGARQPQH
12	TRBV5-1	TRBJ2-7	ASSSISSSYEQY